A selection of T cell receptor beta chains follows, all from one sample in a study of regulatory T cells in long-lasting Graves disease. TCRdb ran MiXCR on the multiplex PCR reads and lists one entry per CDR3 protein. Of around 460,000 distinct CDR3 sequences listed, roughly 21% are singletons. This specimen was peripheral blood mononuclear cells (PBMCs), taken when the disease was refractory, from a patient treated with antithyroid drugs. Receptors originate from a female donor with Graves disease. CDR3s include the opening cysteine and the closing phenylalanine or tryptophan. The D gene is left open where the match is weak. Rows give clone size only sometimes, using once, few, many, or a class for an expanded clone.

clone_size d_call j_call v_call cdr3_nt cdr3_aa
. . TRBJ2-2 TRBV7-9 TGTGCCAGCAGCTCATGGGGATCTAGCGATGCGAACACCGGGGAGCTGTTTTTT CASSSWGSSDANTGELFF
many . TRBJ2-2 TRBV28 TGTGCCAGCAGCCTGGACAGCTCGAACACCGGGGAGCTGTTTTTT CASSLDSSNTGELFF
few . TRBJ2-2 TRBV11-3 TGTGCCAGCAGCTTAGGCGGCGCGACGAACACCGGGGAGCTGTTTTTT CASSLGGATNTGELFF
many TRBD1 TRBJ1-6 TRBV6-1 TGTGCCAGTAGACAGGGTGGCTCCTATAATTCACCCCTCCACTTT CASRQGGSYNSPLHF
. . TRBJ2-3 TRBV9 TGTGCCAGCAGCGTTTTCGGCACAGATACGCAGTATTTT CASSVFGTDTQYF
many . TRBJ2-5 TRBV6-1 TGTGCCAGCAGGACAGGACAAGAGACCCAGTACTTC CASRTGQETQYF
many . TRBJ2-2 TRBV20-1 TGCAGTGCCTCCGAAGGGACTCCAAACACCGGGGAGCTGTTTTTT CSASEGTPNTGELFF
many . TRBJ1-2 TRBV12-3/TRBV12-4 TGTGCCAGCAGTCCCGGCGGGGCCTATGGCTACACCTTC CASSPGGAYGYTF
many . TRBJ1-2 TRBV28 TGTGCCAGCAGCCACCCCGATTGGGGGCTCGGCTACACCTTC CASSHPDWGLGYTF
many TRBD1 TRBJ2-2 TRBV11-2 TGTGCCAGCAGAGGGGGGGACAGGGGAGGTTGGACCGGGGAGCTGTTTTTT CASRGGDRGGWTGELFF
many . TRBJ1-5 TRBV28 TGTGCCAGCAGTTTTCGGGGTGCCTCCGGGGGCAATCAGCCCCAGCATTTT CASSFRGASGGNQPQHF
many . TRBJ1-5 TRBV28 TGTGCCAGCAGTTTCCGGGGTCCCAATCAGCCCCAGCATTTT CASSFRGPNQPQHF
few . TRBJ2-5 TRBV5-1 TGCGCCAGCAGCTTGGCTGAGGTCGCGGCCGGGGAGACCCAGTACTTC CASSLAEVAAGETQYF
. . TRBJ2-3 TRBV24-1 TGTGCCACCAGTGATTTGAGCTTGGGAGATACGCAGTATTTT CATSDLSLGDTQYF
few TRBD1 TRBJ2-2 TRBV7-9 TGTGCCAGCAGCCTAACAGGGGCAGACACCGGGGAGCTGTTTTTT CASSLTGADTGELFF
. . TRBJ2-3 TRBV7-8 TGTGCCAGCAGCTTAGTGACGGGGGCGACAGATACGCAGTATTTT CASSLVTGATDTQYF
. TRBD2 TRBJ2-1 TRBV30 TGTGCCTGGAAGTCGAGCGGGAGCTTGGATGAGCAGTTCTTC CAWKSSGSLDEQFF
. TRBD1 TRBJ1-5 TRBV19 TGTGCCAGTAGTGCATTCAGGGGGCCTATCGGTCAGCCCCAGCATTTT CASSAFRGPIGQPQHF
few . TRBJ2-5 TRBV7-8 TGTGCCAGCAGCTTAAATGCAGCGAGTAAACAAGAGACCCAGTACTTC CASSLNAASKQETQYF
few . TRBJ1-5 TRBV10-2 TGCGCCAGCAACCAGGGTGAAGACCAGCCCCAGCATTTT CASNQGEDQPQHF
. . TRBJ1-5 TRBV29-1 TGCAGCGCCGGACAGTCTCGGAATCAGCCCCAGCATTTT CSAGQSRNQPQHF
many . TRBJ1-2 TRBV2 TGTGCCAGCACTAAGCAAGGGGATAACTATGGCTACACCTTC CASTKQGDNYGYTF
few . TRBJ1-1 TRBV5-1 TGCGCCAGCAGCTCGGGAGGGTCGGAGACTGAAGCTTTCTTT CASSSGGSETEAFF
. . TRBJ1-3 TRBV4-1 TGCGCCAGCAGCCAAGACGGGGCTGCTGGAAACACCATATATTTT CASSQDGAAGNTIYF
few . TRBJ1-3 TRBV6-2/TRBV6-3 TGTGCCAGCAGTTACAAGGGAATCTCTGGAAACACCATATATTTT CASSYKGISGNTIYF
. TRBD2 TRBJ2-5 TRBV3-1 TGTGCCAGCAGCCAAGACCAAACTAGCGGGGAGACCCAGTACTTC CASSQDQTSGETQYF
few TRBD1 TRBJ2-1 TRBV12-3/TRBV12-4 TGTGCCCTCACTAGAGTCGGACAGGCGGACAATGAGCAGTTCTTC CALTRVGQADNEQFF
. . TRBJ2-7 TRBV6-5 TGTGCCGGCAGCTACATCAAGCTAGCCCACGAGCAGTACTTC CAGSYIKLAHEQYF
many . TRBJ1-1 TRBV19 TGTGCCAGTAGTATGCTTACAGGCTGGGGTATGAACACTGAAGCTTTCTTT CASSMLTGWGMNTEAFF
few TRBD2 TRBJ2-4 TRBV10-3 TGTGCCATCAGTGGGGAGGGGGCCAAAAACATTCAGTACTTC CAISGEGAKNIQYF
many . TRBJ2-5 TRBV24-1 TGTGCCACCAGTGATCCAAGACTAGGAGAGACCCAGTACTTC CATSDPRLGETQYF
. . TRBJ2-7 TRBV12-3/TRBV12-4 TGTGCCAGCAGTTTCATGGGGGCCACCTACGAGCAGTACTTC CASSFMGATYEQYF
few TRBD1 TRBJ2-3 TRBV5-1 TGCGCCAGCAGCTTGAGGGGGCCTGGCACAGATACGCAGTATTTT CASSLRGPGTDTQYF
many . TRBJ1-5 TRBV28 TGTGCCTCCAAGGACCCTAGCAATCAGCCCCAGCATTTT CASKDPSNQPQHF
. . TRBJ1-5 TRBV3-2 TGTGCCAGCAGCCAAGGCCCTCGACCCGGGGAAAATCAGCCCCAGCATTTT CASSQGPRPGENQPQHF
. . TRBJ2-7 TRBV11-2 TGTGCCAGCAGCTCCCCAATTCTAGCGTCCTACGAGCAGTACTTC CASSSPILASYEQYF
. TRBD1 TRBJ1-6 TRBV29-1 TGCAGCGTTATGACAGGGGGCGTTAATTCACCCCTCCACTTT CSVMTGGVNSPLHF
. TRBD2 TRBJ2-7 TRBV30 TGTGCCTGGAGTGCGGGGGGGAACGAGCAGTACTTC CAWSAGGNEQYF
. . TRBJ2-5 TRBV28 TGTGCCAGCAGTTATTTCCAGGGGACTACGGAGACCCAGTACTTC CASSYFQGTTETQYF
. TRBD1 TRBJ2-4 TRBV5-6 TGTGCCAGCAGCCCGGGGACAGTCAAAAACATTCAGTACTTC CASSPGTVKNIQYF
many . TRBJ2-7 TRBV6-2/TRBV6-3 TGTGCCAGCAGCTCTGAACCTGGACGGGAGATCTACGAGCAGTACTTC CASSSEPGREIYEQYF
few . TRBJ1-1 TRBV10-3 TGTGCCATCAGTGATGGGTGGAACACTGAAGCTTTCTTT CAISDGWNTEAFF
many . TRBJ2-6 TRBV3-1 TGTGCCAGCAGTGCCCCTGGGGCCAACGTCCTGACTTTC CASSAPGANVLTF
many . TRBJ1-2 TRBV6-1 TGTGCCAGCAGTAACCTCAGAGATACTAACTATGGCTACACCTTC CASSNLRDTNYGYTF
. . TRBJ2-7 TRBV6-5 TGTGCCAGCAGTTACCCCACAGGACCCGGTTGGCACGAGCAGTACTTC CASSYPTGPGWHEQYF
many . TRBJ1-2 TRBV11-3 TGTGCCAGCAGCCTCGGGGCCTATGGCTACACCTTC CASSLGAYGYTF
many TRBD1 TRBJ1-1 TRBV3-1 TGTGCCAGCAGTAAGACAGGGGGATTAGGAAAGACTGAAGCTTTCTTT CASSKTGGLGKTEAFF
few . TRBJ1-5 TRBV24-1 TGTGCCACCAGTGCGGGGGGCCTAAAAGACAATCAGCCCCAGCATTTT CATSAGGLKDNQPQHF
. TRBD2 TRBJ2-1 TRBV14 TGTGCCAGCAGCCAAGTTCGCGTCGCCGGACTAGCGGGATCTGGCACCTACAATGAGCAGTTCTTC CASSQVRVAGLAGSGTYNEQFF